A single sample is the source of the 9 T cell receptor beta chains below, sequenced in a study of Graves' ophthalmopathy and Graves' hyperthyroidism. Researchers took RNA transcripts and amplified TCR beta CDR3 regions from them. RT-PCR in the first round used HTBI primers; a second-round multiplex PCR followed. TCRdb called the multiplex PCR reads again in MiXCR, with one record for every CDR3 protein. The sample records over a million distinct CDR3 sequences, about 40% being singletons. The sequenced sample consisted of peripheral blood or thyroid tissue (not recorded which). The origin of the receptors is an adult man with Graves' hyperthyroidism.

Worth noting for this clonotype: Since a much larger clone is just one base distant, this may be a read error. CDR3 sequence (DNA): TGCGTCAGCAGCGTAGGGACAGATGGCTACACCTTC. Translation: CVSSVGTDGYTF. J is TRBJ1-2 and V is TRBV5-1; 7 bases are shared with TRBD1. The CDR3 runs to 12 residues. The germline V gene encodes CDR1 SGHRS and CDR2 YFSETQ.

Ten or more counts support this clonotype. The V and J genes are TRBV24-1 and TRBJ2-7; possible D gene TRBD1, 6 bases. V was pared by 5 bases and J by 3 bases, with 19 bases between. Germline CDR1 and CDR2: KGHDR and SFDVKD. This CDR3 contains 16 residues. CDR3 in amino acids: CATSATVTGNRYEQYF. The DNA of the CDR3 is TGTGCCACCAGTGCTACCGTCACAGGGAATCGCTACGAGCAGTACTTC.

The chain is built from TRBV5-6 and TRBJ2-7; 10 bases are a match to TRBD2. V was clipped by 4 bases and J by 2 bases; unmatched bases: 6. Germline CDR1 and CDR2: SGHDT and YYEEEE. The CDR3 is made up of 15 amino acids. The CDR3 sequence is CASSLAGELTYEQYF. The CDR3 DNA follows: TGTGCCAGCAGCCTAGCGGGAGAGCTAACCTACGAGCAGTACTTC.

This clonotype has a count of ten or more. V gene TRBV7-2 combines with J gene TRBJ2-5; TRBD2 agrees at 13 bases. Germline CDR1 reads SGHTA; CDR2 reads FQGNSA. The CDR3 runs 19 residues. V lost 1 base and J lost 1; bases outside the gene matches: 9. The CDR3 is CASSLGTSGSRGPQETQYF. The DNA for the CDR3 is TGTGCCAGCAGCTTAGGGACTAGCGGGAGCCGGGGCCCCCAAGAGACCCAGTACTTC.

This clonotype was counted between two and nine times. The V call is TRBV4-2, the J call TRBJ1-6; no clear D gene. The CDR3 is made up of 15 amino acids. Per the germline V gene, CDR1 is LGHNA and CDR2 is YNFKEQ. V was pared by 5 bases and J by 4 bases, with 12 bases between. The chain's CDR3 is CASSIPGSYNSPLHF. As DNA, the CDR3 is TGTGCCAGCAGCATTCCCGGGAGTTATAATTCACCCCTCCACTTT.

There are a few counts of this clonotype. V gene TRBV4-3 combines with J gene TRBJ1-2; D may be TRBD1 (6 bases). CDR1 LGHNA and CDR2 YSLEER come from the germline V gene. The V end lost 0 bases, the J end lost 9 bases, and 14 bases lay between the germline ends. The CDR3 runs 14 residues. The CDR3 DNA follows: TGCGCCAGCAGCCAAGAGGGGGGGCTAGGTAGCTACACCTTC. It codes for CASSQEGGLGSYTF.

This chain links TRBV29-1 with TRBJ1-1; TRBD1 might be the D (6 bases). Germline V CDR1 and CDR2: SQVTM, ANQGSEA. Trimming pared 6 bases from V and 1 base from J, leaving 21 bases between. The CDR3 sequence is 16 residues long. The CDR3 DNA sequence: TGCAGCGTCGGGGTAGGGGGGGGCGGGCGGAACACTGAAGCTTTCTTT. Translated: CSVGVGGGGRNTEAFF. Full variable domain (rest looked up from reference TRBV29-1 and TRBJ1-1): SAVISQKPSRDICQRGTSLTIQCQVDSQVTMMFWYRQQPGQSLTLIATANQGSEATYESGFVIDKFPISRPNLTFSTLTVSNMSPEDSSIYLCSVGVGGGGRNTEAFFGQGTRLTVV.

This clonotype was recorded many times. J is TRBJ2-5 and V is TRBV20-1, with 8 nucleotides matching TRBD1. The ends lost 5 bases at V and 5 bases at J; junction bases unmatched: 10. The germline V gene encodes CDR1 DFQATT and CDR2 SNEGSKA (reference sequence). The CDR3 length is 14 residues. The CDR3 coding sequence is TGCAGTGCTTCCAGGGGGCGAGTCGAGGAGACCCAGTACTTC. Translated, it gives CSASRGRVEETQYF.

The chain couples TRBV29-1 to TRBJ2-2; TRBD2 matches 12 bases. This CDR3 is built from 14 residues. With 8 bases clipped from V and 7 bases from J, the junction kept 8 bases outside the gene matches. Germline lookup yields CDR1 SQVTM and CDR2 ANQGSEA. CDR3 bases: TGCAGCCTGCTGACTAGCGGGAGAGTCGGGGAGCTGTTTTTT. Its translation: CSLLTSGRVGELFF.